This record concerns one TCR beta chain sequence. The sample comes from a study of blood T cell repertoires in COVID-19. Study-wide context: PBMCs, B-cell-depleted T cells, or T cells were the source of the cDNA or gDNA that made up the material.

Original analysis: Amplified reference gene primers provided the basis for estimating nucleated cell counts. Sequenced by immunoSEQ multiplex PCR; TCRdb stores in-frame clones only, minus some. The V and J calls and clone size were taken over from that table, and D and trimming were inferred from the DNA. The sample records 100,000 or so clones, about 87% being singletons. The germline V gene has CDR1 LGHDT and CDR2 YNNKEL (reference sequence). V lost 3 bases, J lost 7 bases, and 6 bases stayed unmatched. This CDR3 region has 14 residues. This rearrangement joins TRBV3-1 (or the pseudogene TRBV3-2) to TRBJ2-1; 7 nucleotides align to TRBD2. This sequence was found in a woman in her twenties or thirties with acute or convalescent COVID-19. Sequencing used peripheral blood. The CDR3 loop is CASSHGHGGNEQFF. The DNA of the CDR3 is TGTGCCAGCAGCCATGGCCACGGGGGGAATGAGCAGTTCTTC.